The T cell receptor (beta chain) described here comes from a study of shared clonotypes between healthy human individuals. The overall study: With ages of 18 to 49, the donors were a couple of women and a few men. Study results and limitations: For naive CD4 cells, around 5% of clonotypes were shared across a few donors. Deeper or shallower sequencing was expected to change how clonotypes are shared among donors.

Running of the assay took place at deep level. TCRdb's copy holds only in-frame clones and misses some; the assay was immunoSEQ multiplex PCR. Altogether 2 million to 2.5 million clones are present, approximately 93% being singletons, with the ten largest covering about 0.37%. CDR1 and CDR2 (germline): KGHSH, LQKENI. The CDR3 runs to 18 residues. With 4 bases clipped from V and 8 bases from J, the junction kept 14 bases outside the gene matches. Points on this clone: The antigen remains unidentified.

The chain uses TRBV18 and TRBJ2-1; TRBD2 matches at 13 bases. This sequence was found in a man aged 18 to 29 in good health. Some clones in this sample may be carry-over from other donors' samples. The specimen was naive CD4+ T cells from PBMCs. The subset: CD45RA+ positively selected. CDR3 sequence: CASSQPGSGTSGIHEQFF. For the CDR3, the DNA is TGTGCCAGCTCACAACCCGGCTCGGGGACTAGCGGGATCCATGAGCAGTTCTTC.